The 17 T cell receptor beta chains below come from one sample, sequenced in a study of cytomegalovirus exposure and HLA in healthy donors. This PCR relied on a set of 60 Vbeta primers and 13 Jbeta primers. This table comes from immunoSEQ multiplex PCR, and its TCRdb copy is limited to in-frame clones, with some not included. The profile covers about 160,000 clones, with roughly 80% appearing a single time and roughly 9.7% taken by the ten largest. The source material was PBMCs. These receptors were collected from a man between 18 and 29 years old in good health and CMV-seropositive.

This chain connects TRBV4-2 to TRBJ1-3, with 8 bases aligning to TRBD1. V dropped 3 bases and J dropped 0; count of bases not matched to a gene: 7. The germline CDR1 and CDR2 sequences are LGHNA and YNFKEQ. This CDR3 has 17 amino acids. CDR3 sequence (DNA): TGTGCCAGCAGCCAGGTTATTACAGGGGGCTCTGGAAACACCATATATTTT. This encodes CASSQVITGGSGNTIYF.

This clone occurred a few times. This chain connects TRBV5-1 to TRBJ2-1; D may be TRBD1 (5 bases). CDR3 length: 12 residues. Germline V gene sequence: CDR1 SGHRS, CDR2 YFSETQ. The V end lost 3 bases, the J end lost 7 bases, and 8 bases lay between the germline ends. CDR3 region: CASSSGPNEQFF. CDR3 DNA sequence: TGCGCCAGCAGCTCAGGGCCTAATGAGCAGTTCTTC.

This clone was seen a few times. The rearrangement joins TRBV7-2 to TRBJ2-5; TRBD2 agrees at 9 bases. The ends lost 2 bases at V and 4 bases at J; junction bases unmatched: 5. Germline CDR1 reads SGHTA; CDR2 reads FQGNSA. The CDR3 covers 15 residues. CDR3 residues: CASSLIAGAGETQYF. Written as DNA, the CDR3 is TGTGCCAGCAGCTTAATAGCGGGAGCGGGAGAGACCCAGTACTTC.

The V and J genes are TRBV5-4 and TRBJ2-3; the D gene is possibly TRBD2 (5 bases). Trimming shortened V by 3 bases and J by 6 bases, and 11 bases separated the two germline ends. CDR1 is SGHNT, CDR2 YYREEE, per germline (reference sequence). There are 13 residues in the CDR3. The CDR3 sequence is CASSSRTPDTQYF. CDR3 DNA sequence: TGTGCCAGCAGCTCCCGGACTCCGGATACGCAGTATTTT.

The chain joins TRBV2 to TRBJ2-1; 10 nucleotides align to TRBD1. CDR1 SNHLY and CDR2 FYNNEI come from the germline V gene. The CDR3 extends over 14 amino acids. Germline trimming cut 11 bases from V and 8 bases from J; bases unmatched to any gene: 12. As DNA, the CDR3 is TGTGCCGCCCCCGGGACAGGGGTTACGTATGAGCAGTTCTTC. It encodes CAAPGTGVTYEQFF.

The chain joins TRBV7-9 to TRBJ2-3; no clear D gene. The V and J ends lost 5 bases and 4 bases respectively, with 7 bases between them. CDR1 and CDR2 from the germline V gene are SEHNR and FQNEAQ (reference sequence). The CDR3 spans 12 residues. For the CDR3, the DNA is TGTGCCAGCAGCCTACTCCCAGATACGCAGTATTTT. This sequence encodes CASSLLPDTQYF.

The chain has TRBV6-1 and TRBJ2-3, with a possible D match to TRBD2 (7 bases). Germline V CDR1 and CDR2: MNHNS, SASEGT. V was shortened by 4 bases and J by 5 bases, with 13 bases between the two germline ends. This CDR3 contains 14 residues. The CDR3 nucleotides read TGTGCCAGCAGTGCTGGGGGGGCCGTAGATACGCAGTATTTT. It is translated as CASSAGGAVDTQYF.

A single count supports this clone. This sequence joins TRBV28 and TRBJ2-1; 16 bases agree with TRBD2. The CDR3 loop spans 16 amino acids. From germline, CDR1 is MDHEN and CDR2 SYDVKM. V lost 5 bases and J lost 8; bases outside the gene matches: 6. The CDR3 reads CASSPGLAGGRYEQFF. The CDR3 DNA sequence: TGTGCCAGCAGTCCGGGACTAGCGGGAGGGAGGTATGAGCAGTTCTTC.

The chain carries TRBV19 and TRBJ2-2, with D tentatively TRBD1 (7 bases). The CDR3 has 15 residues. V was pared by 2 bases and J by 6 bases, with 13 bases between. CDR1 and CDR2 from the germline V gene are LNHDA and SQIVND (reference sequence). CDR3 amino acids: CASSITGEVAGELFF. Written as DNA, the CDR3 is TGTGCCAGTAGTATAACAGGGGAGGTGGCCGGGGAGCTGTTTTTT.

CDR3 residues: CASSADRARLTNEKLFF. CDR3 DNA: TGTGCCAGCAGCGCCGACAGGGCTCGTCTTACTAATGAAAAACTGTTTTTT. This chain links TRBV7-9 with TRBJ1-4; 7 bases are a match to TRBD1. After removal of 5 bases from V and 2 bases from J, the junction contained 11 bases not matched to a gene. This CDR3 is built from 17 residues. CDR1 is SEHNR and CDR2 is FQNEAQ in the germline V gene (reference sequence).

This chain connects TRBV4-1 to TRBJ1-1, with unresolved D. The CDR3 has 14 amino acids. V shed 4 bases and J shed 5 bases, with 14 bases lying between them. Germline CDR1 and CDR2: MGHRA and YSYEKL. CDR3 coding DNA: TGCGCCAGCAGCCCCCAAATTGTGAGGACTGAAGCTTTCTTT. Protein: CASSPQIVRTEAFF.

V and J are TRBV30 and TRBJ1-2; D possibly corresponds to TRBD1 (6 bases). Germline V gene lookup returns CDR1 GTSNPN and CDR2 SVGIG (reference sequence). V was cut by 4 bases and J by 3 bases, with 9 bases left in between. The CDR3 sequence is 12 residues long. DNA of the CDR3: TGTGCCTGGACGGACAGATACTATGGCTACACCTTC. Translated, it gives CAWTDRYYGYTF.

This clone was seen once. The CDR3 sequence is CASSLAANYGYTF. The CDR3 DNA reads as TGTGCCAGCAGCTTGGCGGCTAACTATGGCTACACCTTC. V is TRBV5-4 and J is TRBJ1-2; D gene uncertain. The germline CDR1 and CDR2 sequences are SGHNT and YYREEE (reference sequence). The CDR3 contains 13 residues. V lost 0 bases to trimming and J lost 0 bases, with 3 bases between them.

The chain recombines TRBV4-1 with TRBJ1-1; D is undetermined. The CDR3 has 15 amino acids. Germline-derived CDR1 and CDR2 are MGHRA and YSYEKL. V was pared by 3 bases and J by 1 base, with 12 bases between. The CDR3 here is CASSHPGAGNTEAFF. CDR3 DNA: TGCGCCAGCAGCCACCCCGGAGCGGGGAACACTGAAGCTTTCTTT.

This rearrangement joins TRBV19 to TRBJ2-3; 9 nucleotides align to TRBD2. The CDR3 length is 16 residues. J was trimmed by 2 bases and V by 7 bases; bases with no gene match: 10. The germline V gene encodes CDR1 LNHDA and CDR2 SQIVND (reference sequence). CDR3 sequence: CASTDFGLANTDTQYF. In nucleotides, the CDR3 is TGTGCCAGTACGGATTTCGGACTAGCGAACACAGATACGCAGTATTTT.

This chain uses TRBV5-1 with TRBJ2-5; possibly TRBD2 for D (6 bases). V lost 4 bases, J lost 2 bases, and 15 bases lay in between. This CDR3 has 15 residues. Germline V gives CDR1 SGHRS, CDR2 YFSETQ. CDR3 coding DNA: TGCGCCAGCAGCCGACTAGTGGGGGAACAAGAGACCCAGTACTTC. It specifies CASSRLVGEQETQYF. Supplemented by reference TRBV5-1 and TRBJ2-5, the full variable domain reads KAGVTQTPRYLIKTRGQQVTLSCSPISGHRSVSWYQQTPGQGLQFLFEYFSETQRNKGNFPGRFSGRQFSNSRSEMNVSTLELGDSALYLCASSRLVGEQETQYFGPGTRLLVL.

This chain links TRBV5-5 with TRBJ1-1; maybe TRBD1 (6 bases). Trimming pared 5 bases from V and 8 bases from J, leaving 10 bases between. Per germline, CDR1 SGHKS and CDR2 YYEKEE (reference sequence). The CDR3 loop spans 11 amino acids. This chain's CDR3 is CASSLGQEAFF. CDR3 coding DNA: TGTGCCAGCAGTCTAGGACAGGAAGCTTTCTTT.